These T cell receptor beta chains were read from a single sample in a study of vaccination and CD4 T cells after COVID-19. These receptors are not linked to any known antigen. TCRdb redid the calling of the PCR reads with MiXCR, one entry per CDR3 protein. The profile shows over 15,000 distinct CDR3 sequences, roughly 51% of them singletons. The sequenced sample was cultured CD4+ T cells from blood, obtained after SARS-CoV-2 vaccination. These receptors all come from a human donor with COVID-19. Both conserved end residues are part of each CDR3. A D gene is named only where the DNA matches it firmly. Size is omitted from some rows. Given values are once, few, many or a class for expanded clones.

v_call,d_call,j_call,clone_size,cdr3_nt,cdr3_aa
TRBV11-3,.,TRBJ2-3,.,TGTGCCAGCAGCAGATCGTTGGGGGATACGCAGTATTTT,CASSRSLGDTQYF
TRBV7-2,.,TRBJ1-5,.,TGTGCCAGCAGCTTGGAAGGAAAAAGCATTCAGCCCCAGCATTTT,CASSLEGKSIQPQHF
TRBV11-3,.,TRBJ2-2,.,TGTGCCAGCAGCTTAGATCGGTGGGGGGCGAACACCGGGGAGCTGTTTTTT,CASSLDRWGANTGELFF
TRBV24-1,.,TRBJ2-3,.,TGTGCCACCATGGGTAGGGGGTGGGATACGCAGTATTTT,CATMGRGWDTQYF
TRBV6-1,TRBD1,TRBJ1-1,.,TGTGCCAGCACCCAGGGGGCAGCGAACACTGAAGCTTTCTTT,CASTQGAANTEAFF
TRBV6-1,.,TRBJ1-1,few,TGTGCCAGCAGTGTCCAGGGGTTGAACACTGAAGCTTTCTTT,CASSVQGLNTEAFF
TRBV20-1,TRBD1,TRBJ1-6,.,TGCAGTGCTCCCGGGACAGGGGATTCACCCCTCCACTTT,CSAPGTGDSPLHF
TRBV15,.,TRBJ2-3,once,TGTGCCACCAAAATGAGCGGGCACCCTAGCACAGATACGCAGTATTTT,CATKMSGHPSTDTQYF
TRBV19,TRBD2,TRBJ2-5,.,TGTGCCAGTAGTGGGGGACTAGCGGAAGAGACCCAGTACTTC,CASSGGLAEETQYF
TRBV6-1,TRBD1,TRBJ2-7,few,TGTGCCAGCAGAGGGGGGGGACAGGGCGGCGAGCAGTACTTC,CASRGGGQGGEQYF
TRBV7-9,.,TRBJ1-1,few,TGTGCCAGCAGCTTATTCACTGAAGCTTTCTTT,CASSLFTEAFF
TRBV19,TRBD2,TRBJ2-2,few,TGTGCCAGTAGTCTGAGAGCGGGGGGGCATTCCGGGGAGCTGTTTTTT,CASSLRAGGHSGELFF
TRBV6-1,.,TRBJ1-2,.,TGTGCCAGCACCCGGGACGGAAACTATGGCTACACCTTC,CASTRDGNYGYTF
TRBV6-1,.,TRBJ2-1,.,TGTGCCAGCAGTACCGGGGAAAGATTCAATGAGCAGTTCTTC,CASSTGERFNEQFF
TRBV20-1,TRBD2,TRBJ2-3,.,TGCAGTGCTCCGCCCCTAGCGGGGGGACACACAGATACGCAGTATTTT,CSAPPLAGGHTDTQYF
TRBV5-4,TRBD1,TRBJ1-2,few,TGTGCCAGCAGCCCGGGCCCGACAGGGGAAGAGTCTGGCTACACCTTC,CASSPGPTGEESGYTF